This passage covers 14 T cell receptor beta chains from one sample sequenced in a study of early T cells in non-severe SARS-CoV-2 infection (dated by TCRdb to about 2021). To prepare the library, 5' RACE was applied. The sequencing machine was a NextSeq 500. TCRdb redid the processing of the public reads, applying fastp at Q25 and MiXCR, and retained in-frame beta chains. Rows are combined by CDR3 protein, so each entry shows the most common genes and DNA. The sample contains approximately 45,000 distinct CDR3 sequences, roughly 6% of them found a single time. The top ten clonotypes cover roughly an eighth of the sample. The sequenced material came from whole blood. Receptor source: an adult who was a healthcare worker with PCR-confirmed SARS-CoV-2 infection or an uninfected control (not recorded which).

The chain uses TRBV20-1 and TRBJ2-7; the D gene could be TRBD1 or TRBD2 (6 bases each). Germline values: CDR1 DFQATT, CDR2 SNEGSKA (reference sequence). This CDR3 is 14 amino acids long. V lost 3 bases and J lost 2, with 14 bases in between. The CDR3 sequence: CSARYGGQTYEQYF. The CDR3 nucleotides are TGCAGTGCTAGGTACGGGGGCCAAACCTACGAGCAGTACTTC.

This clonotype came up many times. V and J are TRBV20-1 and TRBJ2-7, with TRBD1 matching 8 bases. Germline assignment: CDR1 DFQATT and CDR2 SNEGSKA (reference sequence). The CDR3 covers 15 residues. V shed 0 bases and J 3 bases; nucleotides not matched to a gene: 7. The CDR3 DNA follows: TGCAGTGCTAGAGATCCGACAGGGGCCGGCTACGAGCAGTACTTC. It specifies CSARDPTGAGYEQYF.

The table lists this clonotype with many counts. The chain has TRBV30 and TRBJ1-4; D gene uncertain. CDR1 GTSNPN and CDR2 SVGIG come from the germline V gene (reference sequence). The CDR3 covers 13 residues. Trimming left V 0 bases short and J 8 bases short, with 10 bases between. The CDR3 DNA sequence: TGTGCCTGGAGTGTACGGGGTATGGAAAAACTGTTTTTT. It is translated as CAWSVRGMEKLFF. The full variable domain, its missing parts supplied by reference TRBV30 and TRBJ1-4, is SQTIHQWPATLVQPVGSPLSLECTVEGTSNPNLYWYRQAAGRGLQLLFYSVGIGQISSEVPQNLSASRPQDRQFILSSKKLLLSDSGFYLCAWSVRGMEKLFFGSGTQLSVL.

This sequence joins TRBV7-9 and TRBJ1-1; no clear D. The germline V gene has CDR1 SEHNR and CDR2 FQNEAQ (reference sequence). Trimming took off 4 bases at V and 11 bases at J, with 14 bases between the two ends. This CDR3 region has 12 residues. CDR3 sequence (DNA): TGTGCCAGCAGCTCCCTGGAAAGAGGTGCTTTCTTT. It encodes CASSSLERGAFF.

There are many counts of this clonotype. This chain links TRBV28 with TRBJ2-4; weak D call: TRBD1 (6 bases). The CDR3 totals 11 residues. Germline V CDR1 and CDR2: MDHEN, SYDVKM. The ends were cut back, 8 bases at V and 8 bases at J, with 10 bases in the middle. CDR3 protein: CASRDNYIQYF. The CDR3 DNA reads as TGTGCCAGCCGGGACAACTACATTCAGTACTTC.

This clonotype was observed a handful of times. The chain joins TRBV7-6 to TRBJ2-1; the match to TRBD2 covers 11 bases. The germline gives CDR1 SGHVS, CDR2 FNYEAQ. The length of the CDR3 is 18 residues. V lost 0 bases to trimming and J lost 5 bases; unmatched junction nucleotides: 9. The CDR3 DNA reads TGTGCCAGCAGCTTAGCATGGGCTAGCGGGGGGATCGACAATGAGCAGTTCTTC. It specifies CASSLAWASGGIDNEQFF.

The chain links TRBV7-8 to TRBJ2-5; 7 bases are shared with TRBD1. The germline V gene encodes CDR1 SGHVS and CDR2 FQNEAQ. V shed 1 base, J shed 5 bases, and the junction held 4 bases outside the gene matches. CDR3 size: 14 residues. The chain's CDR3 is CASSLDRGTETQYF. CDR3 nucleotides: TGTGCCAGCAGCTTAGACAGGGGAACCGAGACCCAGTACTTC.

This clonotype was seen many times. CDR3 DNA: TGTGCCAGCAGCTTAGATACTAGTCGGGGAATCAGCTCCTACAATGAGCAGTTCTTC. Translating it yields CASSLDTSRGISSYNEQFF. The rearrangement links TRBV11-2 to TRBJ2-1, with D tentatively TRBD2 (5 bases). Germline V gives CDR1 SGHAT, CDR2 FQNNGV. Between the trimmed V and J ends, which lost 0 bases and 0 bases, there was a span of 18 bases. The CDR3 consists of 19 residues.

The genes are TRBV10-3 and TRBJ2-3; 12 bases agree with TRBD1. The CDR3 loop spans 15 amino acids. Unmatched junction bases numbered 6, after V lost 10 bases and J lost 1 base. Germline V gene data show CDR1 as ENHRY and CDR2 as SYGVKD. The chain's CDR3 is CATRGTGGGTDTQYF. The CDR3 DNA sequence: TGTGCCACCCGGGGGACAGGGGGCGGCACAGATACGCAGTATTTT.

This clonotype was seen repeatedly, ten times or more. The chain employs TRBV20-1 and TRBJ2-7, with no clear D. Trimming took 2 bases from V and 3 from J, leaving 11 bases between them. Germline V gives CDR1 DFQATT, CDR2 SNEGSKA (reference sequence). The CDR3 sequence is 13 residues long. Here the CDR3 reads CSARSRQDYEQYF. The DNA of the CDR3 is TGCAGTGCTAGATCCAGGCAGGACTACGAGCAGTACTTC.

This clonotype was observed at least ten times. V is TRBV28 and J is TRBJ1-5; tentative D call: TRBD1 (5 bases). The germline V gene has CDR1 MDHEN and CDR2 SYDVKM. CDR3 length: 15 residues. V was clipped by 2 bases and J by 7 bases, with 15 bases between them. This CDR3 reads CASSLGARDRQPQHF. The CDR3 DNA is TGTGCCAGCAGTTTAGGGGCCAGGGATCGACAGCCCCAGCATTTT.

This clonotype was detected ten times or more. The chain recombines TRBV12-3 or TRBV12-4 with TRBJ1-5; D may be TRBD1 (5 bases). CDR3 length: 14 residues. The V and J ends lost 3 bases and 9 bases respectively, with 15 bases between them. As DNA, the CDR3 is TGTGCCAGCAGTTTCTCAGGGCCGCTAGGGCCCCAGCATTTT. This sequence encodes CASSFSGPLGPQHF.

The rearrangement joins TRBV7-2 to TRBJ1-2; the D gene is possibly TRBD1 (6 bases). The length of the CDR3 is 11 residues. Germline V gene data show CDR1 as SGHTA and CDR2 as FQGNSA. V shed 8 bases and J shed 7 bases, with 11 bases lying between them. The CDR3: CASRGRVGYTF. CDR3 nucleotide sequence: TGTGCCAGCCGGGGGCGAGTTGGCTACACCTTC.

Many counts were recorded for this clonotype. This chain joins TRBV5-4 and TRBJ1-1; tentatively, D is TRBD1 (6 bases). V lost 0 bases and J 4 bases, leaving 10 bases between the germline ends. CDR3 length: 14 residues. Germline CDR1 is SGHNT and CDR2 is YYREEE (reference sequence). This CDR3 is CASSLEQGGTEAFF. In DNA form, the CDR3 reads TGTGCCAGCAGCTTGGAACAGGGAGGCACTGAAGCTTTCTTT. Using reference TRBV5-4 and TRBJ1-1 for the parts outside the CDR3, the full variable domain is ETGVTQSPTHLIKTRGQQVTLRCSSQSGHNTVSWYQQALGQGPQFIFQYYREEENGRGNFPPRFSGLQFPNYSSELNVNALELDDSALYLCASSLEQGGTEAFFGQGTRLTVV.